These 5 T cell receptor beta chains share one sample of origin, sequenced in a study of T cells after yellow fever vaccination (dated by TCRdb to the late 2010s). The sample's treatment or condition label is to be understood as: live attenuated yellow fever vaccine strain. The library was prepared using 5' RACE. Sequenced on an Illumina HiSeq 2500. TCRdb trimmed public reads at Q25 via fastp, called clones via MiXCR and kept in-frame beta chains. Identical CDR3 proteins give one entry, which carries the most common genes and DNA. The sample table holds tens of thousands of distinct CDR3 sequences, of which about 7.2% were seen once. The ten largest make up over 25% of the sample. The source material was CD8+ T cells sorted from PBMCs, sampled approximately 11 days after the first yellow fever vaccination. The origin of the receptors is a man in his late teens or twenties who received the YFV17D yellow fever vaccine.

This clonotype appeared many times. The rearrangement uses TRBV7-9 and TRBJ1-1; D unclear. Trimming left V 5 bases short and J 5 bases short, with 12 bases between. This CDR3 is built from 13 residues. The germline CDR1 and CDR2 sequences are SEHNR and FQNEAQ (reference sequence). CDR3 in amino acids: CASSPQDGTEAFF. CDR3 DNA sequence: TGTGCCAGCAGCCCCCAGGACGGGACTGAAGCTTTCTTT.

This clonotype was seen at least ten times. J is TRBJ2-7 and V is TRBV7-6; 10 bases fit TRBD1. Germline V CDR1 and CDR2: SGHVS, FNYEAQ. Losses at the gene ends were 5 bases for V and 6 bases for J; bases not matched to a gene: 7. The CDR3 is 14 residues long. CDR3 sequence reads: CASSPRTGGPEQYF. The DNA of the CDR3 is TGTGCCAGCAGCCCAAGGACAGGGGGTCCCGAGCAGTACTTC.

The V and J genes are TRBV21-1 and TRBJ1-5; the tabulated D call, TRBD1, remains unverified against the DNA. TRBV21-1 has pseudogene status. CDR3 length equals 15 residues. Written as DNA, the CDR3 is TGTGCCAGCAGCACAATTAACAGGGCTTCTCAGCCCCAGCATTTT. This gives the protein CASSTINRASQPQHF.

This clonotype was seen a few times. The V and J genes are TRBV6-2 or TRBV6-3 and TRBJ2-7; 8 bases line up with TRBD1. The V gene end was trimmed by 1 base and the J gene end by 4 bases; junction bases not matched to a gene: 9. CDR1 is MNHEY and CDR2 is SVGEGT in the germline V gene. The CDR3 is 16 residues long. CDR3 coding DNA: TGTGCCAGCAGTTACTTTGGTCCGGGACAGGCGTACGAGCAGTACTTC. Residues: CASSYFGPGQAYEQYF.

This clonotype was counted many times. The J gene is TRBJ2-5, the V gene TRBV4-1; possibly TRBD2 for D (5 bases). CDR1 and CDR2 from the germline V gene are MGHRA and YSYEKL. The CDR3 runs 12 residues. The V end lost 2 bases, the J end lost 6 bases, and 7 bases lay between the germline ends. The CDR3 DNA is TGCGCCAGCAGCCAACCGGGAAAGACCCAGTACTTC. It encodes CASSQPGKTQYF.